These T cell receptor beta chains were read from a single sample in a study of CXCR3-negative and CXCR3-positive naive CD8 T cells. No DNA is given; TCRdb re-called the 5' RACE reads and lists each CDR3 protein once. The data include under 65,000 distinct CDR3 sequences; the top ten clones carry 23%. What was sequenced was memory CD8+ T cells from blood. The receptors derive from a human donor in good health. Some clones in this sample may be carry-over from other donors' samples. Both conserved end residues are part of each CDR3.

j_call,v_call,cdr3_aa
TRBJ1-6,TRBV5-1,CASSLEIDGDSPLHF
TRBJ2-2,TRBV24-1,CATSFGGADTGELFF
TRBJ2-2,TRBV6-4,CASSDSVGTGELFF
TRBJ2-1,TRBV11-2,CASSYGTSGSNEQFF
TRBJ1-2,TRBV27,CARSLTGVHGYTF
TRBJ2-5,TRBV20-1,CSAPAGGPETQYF
TRBJ2-1,TRBV29-1,CSIGTDYNEQFF
TRBJ2-1,TRBV2,CASSGGSYNEQFF
TRBJ2-2,TRBV7-6,CASSLRHPGELFF
TRBJ2-3,TRBV28,CASSPVQGMVDDTQYF
TRBJ2-7,TRBV29-1,CSVEANRESYEQYF
TRBJ2-1,TRBV11-2,CASSPGQGVYNEQFF
TRBJ2-1,TRBV7-3,CASSTLAGVSYNEQFF
TRBJ1-2,TRBV27,CASSRGGNYGYTF
TRBJ2-7,TRBV3-1,CASSQDPSGLYEQYF
TRBJ2-7,TRBV7-9,CASSVRTGYLSYEQYF
TRBJ1-1,TRBV4-1,CASSIKTGPTEAFF
TRBJ2-7,TRBV7-9,CASSFGSGTYEQYF
TRBJ2-3,TRBV6-4,CASSDGTGADTQYF
TRBJ2-2,TRBV6-5,CASSYGSPSSGELFF
TRBJ1-5,TRBV21-1,CASSPTPGGGNQPQHF
TRBJ2-7,TRBV18,CASSPVFAPEQYF
TRBJ2-3,TRBV29-1,CSVVALSSTDTQYF
TRBJ1-2,TRBV13,CTSSHPKNYGYTF
TRBJ2-7,TRBV6-6,CASSFFSGTYEQYF
TRBJ1-2,TRBV9,CASSETDSDYGYTF
TRBJ2-1,TRBV20-1,CSARGLFSEYNEQFF
TRBJ2-7,TRBV27,CASSSGVSYEQYF
TRBJ1-2,TRBV7-2,CASSLELETGPHGYTF
TRBJ2-1,TRBV7-9,CASSLRDRKSGEQFF
TRBJ2-1,TRBV6-2/TRBV6-3,CASSYSDSYNEQFF
TRBJ1-3,TRBV14,CASGQYRGGTIYF
TRBJ1-2,TRBV20-1,CSADRLMNYGYTF
TRBJ2-1,TRBV28,CASSFRESHNEQFF
TRBJ2-7,TRBV20-1,CSATPTFGSYEQYF